The 16 T cell receptor beta chains given below trace back to one sample, sequenced in a study of T cells in Graves' hyperthyroidism and ophthalmopathy. TCR beta CDR3 region amplification was performed from RNA transcripts. The TCR CDR3 first-round RT-PCR relied on the HTBI primer set. TCRdb reprocessed the multiplex PCR reads via MiXCR and lists one record per CDR3 protein. The table records 200,000 to 300,000 distinct CDR3 sequences, about a sixth of them present only once. Specimen: blood. The receptor set was obtained from a woman between 18 and 29 years old with Graves' ophthalmopathy.

In its sample, this clonotype was seen many times. This chain connects TRBV7-9 to TRBJ1-1; the D is unclear. Germline CDR1 reads SEHNR; CDR2 reads FQNEAQ (reference sequence). The CDR3 covers 13 residues. Trimming pared 1 base from V and 4 bases from J, leaving 7 bases between. The CDR3 region has the DNA TGTGCCAGCAGCTTAGAGACGGGCACTGAAGCTTTCTTT. It translates to CASSLETGTEAFF. Filled out from reference TRBV7-9 and TRBJ1-1, the complete variable domain reads DTGVSQNPRHKITKRGQNVTFRCDPISEHNRLYWYRQTLGQGPEFLTYFQNEAQLEKSRLLSDRFSAERPKGSFSTLEIQRTEQGDSAMYLCASSLETGTEAFFGQGTRLTVV.

The table lists this clonotype with many counts. The genes are TRBV19 and TRBJ1-5; D is uncertain. The germline V and J ends were trimmed by 6 bases and 4 bases, with 16 bases remaining between them. The V gene's germline CDR1 is LNHDA and CDR2 SQIVND (reference sequence). There are 15 residues in the CDR3. DNA for the CDR3: TGTGCCAGTAGCAAGTTCTGGAACAGTAATCAGCCCCAGCATTTT. It translates to CASSKFWNSNQPQHF.

This clonotype was observed at least ten times. The chain couples TRBV7-8 to TRBJ2-6; D gene uncertain. This CDR3 contains 16 residues. V shed 2 bases and J shed 0 bases, with 8 bases lying between them. Germline V lookup: CDR1 SGHVS, CDR2 FQNEAQ. DNA for the CDR3: TGTGCCAGCAGCTTACGGAGTAACTCTGGGGCCAACGTCCTGACTTTC. Translation gives CASSLRSNSGANVLTF.

The rearrangement links TRBV19 to TRBJ2-1; possibly TRBD1 for D (6 bases). Trimming pared 1 base from V and 6 bases from J, leaving 13 bases between. Looked up from germline, CDR1 is LNHDA and CDR2 is SQIVND (reference sequence). CDR3 length: 15 residues. The CDR3 is CASSIVLFRGNEQFF. The CDR3 DNA sequence: TGTGCCAGTAGTATAGTACTCTTCAGGGGCAATGAGCAGTTCTTC.

Comment on this clonotype: The CDR3 does not close with the conserved phenylalanine or tryptophan, likely indicating a read error. The chain is built from TRBV29-1 and TRBJ1-2; the D gene is possibly TRBD1 (5 bases). Trimming removed 4 bases at V and 4 bases at J, with 16 bases between. Germline lookup yields CDR1 SQVTM and CDR2 ANQGSEA. The CDR3 contains 14 residues. The CDR3 DNA is TGCAGCGTTGTGACGGGGGACGGGACCTATGGCTACACCCTC. Its translation is CSVVTGDGTYGYTL.

This clonotype was found many times. The V gene is TRBV12-3 or TRBV12-4, the J gene TRBJ1-1, with D unclear. This CDR3 has 13 residues. The germline V and J ends were trimmed by 7 bases and 1 base, with 10 bases remaining between them. The CDR3 spells CASTRTGNTEAFF. In DNA form, the CDR3 reads TGTGCCAGCACCCGGACGGGGAACACTGAAGCTTTCTTT.

The chain recombines TRBV3-1 with TRBJ2-7; TRBD1 is a possible D gene (6 bases). Germline-derived CDR1 and CDR2 are LGHDT and YNNKEL (reference sequence). V was shortened by 8 bases and J by 3 bases, with 14 bases between the two germline ends. The CDR3 is 13 amino acids. The CDR3 loop reads CASGRGSSYEQYF. The CDR3 nucleotides are TGTGCCAGCGGCAGGGGTAGTAGCTACGAGCAGTACTTC.

This clonotype was picked up many times. The chain joins TRBV20-1 to TRBJ1-4; the D is unclear. The CDR3 totals 14 residues. Germline CDR1 and CDR2: DFQATT and SNEGSKA (reference sequence). Trimming stripped 0 bases from V and 8 bases from J, with 13 bases between. The CDR3 reads CSARELGRWEKLFF. The CDR3 DNA sequence: TGCAGTGCTAGAGAGCTTGGCAGGTGGGAAAAACTGTTTTTT.

The chain is built from TRBV11-2 and TRBJ2-7, with D possibly matching TRBD2 (7 bases). Between the trimmed V and J ends, which lost 1 base and 3 bases, there was a span of 16 bases. This CDR3 contains 16 residues. The germline V gene has CDR1 SGHAT and CDR2 FQNNGV. In nucleotides, the CDR3 is TGTGCCAGCAGCTTAGGGGGGGGGACACCCGACTACGAGCAGTACTTC. Protein product: CASSLGGGTPDYEQYF.

This clonotype was detected a few times. This chain uses TRBV6-2 or TRBV6-3 with TRBJ2-1; D is possibly TRBD2 (5 bases). V lost 5 bases and J 5 bases, leaving 19 bases between the germline ends. CDR1 is MNHEY and CDR2 is SVGEGT in the germline V gene. The CDR3 is 16 residues long. The CDR3 here is CASSSRPPGIHNEQFF. The CDR3 DNA reads as TGTGCCAGCAGTAGCCGACCGCCGGGGATACACAATGAGCAGTTCTTC.

This clonotype was detected ten times or more. The chain has TRBV19 and TRBJ1-5, with 9 bases that match TRBD1. The CDR3 contains 15 residues. The J segment lost 6 bases and the V segment lost 6 bases, leaving 9 bases of the junction unmatched. Germline V lookup: CDR1 LNHDA, CDR2 SQIVND (reference sequence). Here the CDR3 reads CASRRGQGRIQPQHF. The DNA for the CDR3 is TGTGCCAGTAGGCGGGGACAGGGACGAATTCAGCCCCAGCATTTT.

The sample holds many counts of this clonotype. As DNA, the CDR3 is TGTGCCAGCACCCTGGGACTATTGACAAGCACAGATACGCAGTATTTT. It specifies CASTLGLLTSTDTQYF. This chain links TRBV12-3 or TRBV12-4 with TRBJ2-3; TRBD2 aligns across 7 bases. This CDR3 is built from 16 residues. V lost 7 bases and J lost 0; bases outside the gene matches: 10.

This clonotype was detected many times. The chain joins TRBV28 to TRBJ1-5; no clear D. The CDR3 sequence is 14 residues long. The V end was cut by 2 bases, the J end by 4 bases, with 9 bases between. Germline V gene lookup returns CDR1 MDHEN and CDR2 SYDVKM. As DNA, the CDR3 is TGTGCCAGCAGTTTAGTTCTGTTAAATCAGCCCCAGCATTTT. It codes for CASSLVLLNQPQHF.

This clonotype has just one count. The genes are TRBV28 and TRBJ2-4; 8 positions match TRBD2. The CDR3 covers 15 residues. V trimming: 3 bases; J trimming: 4 bases; junction bases outside the gene matches: 5. Germline CDR1 and CDR2: MDHEN and SYDVKM. CDR3 loop: CASSFVSGAKNIQYF. As DNA, the CDR3 is TGTGCCAGCAGTTTCGTTAGCGGGGCTAAAAACATTCAGTACTTC.

This clonotype came up many times. A much larger clone differs from this one at a single base, so this may be a read error. This sequence joins TRBV7-9 and TRBJ2-5; perhaps D is TRBD1 or TRBD2 (6 bases each). There are 12 residues in the CDR3. The germline gives CDR1 SEHNR, CDR2 FQNEAQ (reference sequence). V was clipped by 10 bases and J by 4 bases, with 13 bases between them. The CDR3 sequence is CANKQGGETQYF. The CDR3 bases are TGTGCCAACAAACAGGGAGGAGAGACCCAGTACTTC.

This clonotype appeared many times. The rearrangement links TRBV6-1 to TRBJ2-7, with 7 bases lining up with TRBD1. The germline V gene has CDR1 MNHNS and CDR2 SASEGT. This CDR3 has 15 amino acids. V gave up 5 bases and J gave up 5 bases; unmatched junction bases: 12. CDR3 protein: CASSWDRSEGDEQYF. The DNA of the CDR3 is TGTGCCAGCAGTTGGGACAGATCCGAGGGCGACGAGCAGTACTTC.